This T cell receptor beta chain originates from a study of blood T cells in healthy people across ages. Notes on the study in general: TCR beta diversity per million T cells fell roughly linearly with age. There was a strong correlation between TCR beta diversity and naive T cell percentage. Long-lived donors had more naive CD4+ cells and higher diversity than aged donors.

Germline V gene sequence: CDR1 SEHNR, CDR2 FQNEAQ (reference sequence). The CDR3 has 14 amino acids. Alongside a J-beta primer mix, a sample-barcoded 5' primer served in a second PCR lasting about 7 to 12 cycles. TCRdb reprocessed the 5' RACE reads via MiXCR and lists one record per CDR3 protein. The table includes more than 1,400,000 distinct CDR3 sequences, 35% to 45% detected once. This clonotype was detected ten times or more. Its antigen remains unknown. Compared with germline, one end of the junction differs, possibly owing to a read error. The sample was blood. The chain uses TRBV7-9 and TRBJ2-1, with TRBD1 as a possible D gene (6 bases). This TCR came from a woman aged 18-35 years in good health. Here the CDR3 reads CASSLAGGSNEQFF. As DNA, the CDR3 is TGCGCCAGCAGCTTGGCTGGGGGCTCCAATGAGCAGTTCTTC.